The source of this T cell receptor (beta chain) is a study of T cell changes during pregnancy in multiple sclerosis (dated by TCRdb to the late 2010s). Regarding the study in general: In women with multiple sclerosis, the researchers looked at how the T cell repertoire shifted as pregnancy progressed.

The library was generated by the immunoSEQ multiplex PCR assay. TCRdb took over this immuneACCESS table, retaining in-frame rearrangements with V and J assigned. Such tables are incomplete; in checked studies, under half of the missing clones stem from an unresolved V gene, and the remainder is unexplained. The sample contains more than 50,000 clones, around 90% of them found a single time. The top ten constitute approximately 0.45% of the sample. Note on this clone: Its specific antigen is unknown. Per-base qualities were not stored, and no clone one base away is much larger.

Sequences MNHNS (CDR1) and SASEGT (CDR2) are obtained from the germline V gene. V is cut back by 3 bases and J by 0 bases, with 4 bases in the junction unmatched. Taken from cysteine to phenylalanine, the CDR3 has 15 residues. Only CDR3 DNA remains: 45 bases, in frame from the first base. Sequenced material: CD4+ T cells from peripheral blood mononuclear cells, taken after pregnancy. The source of this sequence is a female donor in good health, enrolled as a control in a pregnancy study. The receptor chain draws on TRBV6-1 and TRBJ2-7, and 8 junctional nucleotides match TRBD2. The encoded CDR3 is CASSEERGSSYEQYF. The bases read TGTGCCAGCAGTGAGGAGCGGGGGAGCTCCTACGAGCAGTACTTC.